This TCR beta chain is from a study of blood T cell repertoires in COVID-19. About the study: Sample material is recorded as cDNA or gDNA derived from T cells, B-cell-depleted T cells, or PBMCs.

Under the authors' procedure: Using reference gene primer amplification, nucleated cell counts were estimated. Sequenced by immunoSEQ multiplex PCR; TCRdb stores in-frame clones only, minus some. V and J calls and clone size follow that table, whereas D and trimming were derived from the DNA. The table has over 150,000 clones, around 82% seen once; the top ten hold roughly an eighth. Sequences were obtained from peripheral blood. The receptor was isolated from a man aged 18-30 years with active or convalescent COVID-19.

CDR3 sequence reads: CASSPLAEGSYNEQFF. The DNA for the CDR3 is TGTGCCAGCAGCCCCTTAGCGGAAGGCTCCTACAATGAGCAGTTCTTC. The chain couples TRBV7-8 to TRBJ2-1, with a weak D call TRBD2 (6 bases). CDR1 and CDR2 from the germline V gene are SGHVS and FQNEAQ. The CDR3 runs to 16 residues. V was pared by 5 bases and J by 0 bases, with 14 bases between.